One and the same sample provided the 23 T cell receptor beta chains below, sequenced in a study of human thymus T cells. Corrective cardiac operations yielded the resected thymus tissue. Only in-frame clones appear in the TCRdb table, and some are missing; sequencing was by immunoSEQ multiplex PCR. The sample holds some 72,000 clones, roughly 96% seen once. The sequencing sample was made of thymus tissue. Source of these receptors: a boy younger than two with a congenital heart defect but otherwise immunologically healthy.

This clone was counted once. The rearrangement links TRBV11-2 to TRBJ2-7, with TRBD2 matching 14 bases. CDR3 length: 18 residues. Germline CDR1 is SGHAT and CDR2 is FQNNGV. J lost 10 bases, V lost 5 bases, and 19 bases had no gene match. As DNA, the CDR3 is TGTGCCAGCAGCCCGGGGACTAGCGGGAGCCCCCTCGTCCGGTACCAGTACTTC. It encodes CASSPGTSGSPLVRYQYF.

The chain employs TRBV7-2 and TRBJ2-7; D may be TRBD1 or TRBD2 (5 bases each). Trimming removed 6 bases from V and 2 bases from J, with 20 bases in between. The CDR3 totals 16 residues. CDR1 SGHTA and CDR2 FQGNSA come from the germline V gene. The CDR3 DNA follows: TGTGCCAGCAGATCTAGTTCGGGGCGGCGGACCTACGAGCAGTACTTC. This codes for CASRSSSGRRTYEQYF.

The chain carries TRBV27 and TRBJ1-2; D remains ambiguous. V lost 5 bases to trimming and J lost 1 base, with 11 bases between them. Per germline, CDR1 MNHEY and CDR2 SMNVEV (reference sequence). The length of the CDR3 is 14 residues. CDR3 bases: TGTGCCAGCAGTCAAGGCCGGGGTAACTATGGCTACACCTTC. Amino acids: CASSQGRGNYGYTF.

The chain has TRBV5-1 and TRBJ2-1, with D uncertain. The V gene lost 0 bases and the J gene lost 0 bases, with 10 bases spanning the gap. Germline assignment: CDR1 SGHRS and CDR2 YFSETQ. The CDR3 loop spans 16 amino acids. CDR3 loop: CASSLGYVSSYNEQFF. For the CDR3, the DNA is TGCGCCAGCAGCTTGGGGTACGTCAGCTCCTACAATGAGCAGTTCTTC. The entire variable domain, with the rest obtained from reference TRBV5-1 and TRBJ2-1, is as follows: KAGVTQTPRYLIKTRGQQVTLSCSPISGHRSVSWYQQTPGQGLQFLFEYFSETQRNKGNFPGRFSGRQFSNSRSEMNVSTLELGDSALYLCASSLGYVSSYNEQFFGPGTRLTVL.

The CDR3 DNA sequence: TGTGCCAGCAGCTTCCGGCGATCGACTAGAAAAGGTTTCTACGAGCAGTACTTC. It codes for CASSFRRSTRKGFYEQYF. The chain employs TRBV5-4 and TRBJ2-7, with a possible D match to TRBD2 (6 bases). The CDR3 is made up of 18 amino acids. V was cut by 2 bases and J by 3 bases, with 24 bases left in between. Looked up from germline, CDR1 is SGHNT and CDR2 is YYREEE (reference sequence).

The chain carries TRBV5-5 and TRBJ2-1; 9 positions match TRBD2. Per the germline V gene, CDR1 is SGHKS and CDR2 is YYEKEE (reference sequence). V lost 4 bases and J lost 5; bases outside the gene matches: 13. The CDR3 totals 17 residues. The CDR3 here is CASSPSTASGNNNEQFF. CDR3 coding DNA: TGTGCCAGCAGCCCCTCCACTGCTAGCGGGAATAACAATGAGCAGTTCTTC.

The chain has TRBV10-3 and TRBJ2-3; 9 bases match TRBD1. The J segment lost 6 bases and the V segment lost 3 bases, leaving 7 bases of the junction unmatched. Germline V CDR1 and CDR2: ENHRY, SYGVKD. The CDR3 runs to 15 residues. DNA for the CDR3: TGTGCCATCAGTGACACGGGACAGGGTCGGGATACGCAGTATTTT. Amino acids: CAISDTGQGRDTQYF.

This chain links TRBV10-3 with TRBJ2-5, with 12 bases matching TRBD2. Trimming at V came to 6 bases and at J to 9 bases, leaving 20 bases not matched to a gene. CDR1 ENHRY and CDR2 SYGVKD come from the germline V gene. The CDR3 has 18 residues. For the CDR3, the DNA is TGTGCCATCAGCCCCGTGGGGGGACTAGCGGGTGGCCGCGAGGCCCAGTACTTC. Protein product: CAISPVGGLAGGREAQYF.

V is TRBV27 and J is TRBJ2-5; D is possibly TRBD2 (6 bases). The V gene lost 6 bases and the J gene lost 5 bases, with 19 bases spanning the gap. Germline V gene lookup returns CDR1 MNHEY and CDR2 SMNVEV (reference sequence). The CDR3 spans 15 residues. CDR3 nucleotide sequence: TGTGCCAGCAGGCCGTCACTAGCCAGAGGCGAGACCCAGTACTTC. It specifies CASRPSLARGETQYF.

This chain connects TRBV27 to TRBJ1-6; TRBD1 might be the D (5 bases). V lost 2 bases, J lost 4 bases, and 15 bases lay in between. This CDR3 has 17 residues. Germline assignment: CDR1 MNHEY and CDR2 SMNVEV (reference sequence). In DNA form, the CDR3 reads TGTGCCAGCAGTTTAATTGGGGGTGAAAGGTATAATTCACCCCTCCACTTT. It translates to CASSLIGGERYNSPLHF.

The chain combines TRBV7-9 with TRBJ2-5; weak D call: TRBD2 (5 bases). There are 15 residues in the CDR3. The germline V gene encodes CDR1 SEHNR and CDR2 FQNEAQ (reference sequence). Trimming removed 1 base from V and 0 bases from J, with 9 bases in between. The CDR3 DNA is TGTGCCAGCAGCTTAGTCCGGACTCACCAAGAGACCCAGTACTTC. It yields the protein CASSLVRTHQETQYF.

The rearrangement links TRBV6-4 to TRBJ2-1, with 7 bases lining up with TRBD2. Per germline, CDR1 MRHNA and CDR2 SNTAGT. The CDR3 is 14 residues long. J was trimmed by 5 bases and V by 3 bases; bases with no gene match: 4. For the CDR3, the DNA is TGTGCCAGCAGTGAGGGGAGCGGGAACAATGAGCAGTTCTTC. Translating it yields CASSEGSGNNEQFF.

In this sample, this clone turned up a few times. This sequence joins TRBV5-1 and TRBJ1-2, with 9 nucleotides matching TRBD1. V shed 0 bases and J 6 bases; nucleotides not matched to a gene: 12. This CDR3 region has 17 residues. Germline V gene sequence: CDR1 SGHRS, CDR2 YFSETQ. The DNA for the CDR3 is TGCGCCAGCAGCTTGGGCTTCGGGGACAGGGAAGGGAATGGCTACACCTTC. Its translation is CASSLGFGDREGNGYTF. Looking up the rest from reference TRBV5-1 and TRBJ1-2 gives the full variable domain: KAGVTQTPRYLIKTRGQQVTLSCSPISGHRSVSWYQQTPGQGLQFLFEYFSETQRNKGNFPGRFSGRQFSNSRSEMNVSTLELGDSALYLCASSLGFGDREGNGYTFGSGTRLTVV.

The genes are TRBV21-1 and TRBJ2-7; the DNA was not compared with TRBD1, the D call given in the table. TRBV21-1 has pseudogene status. This CDR3 is built from 13 residues. The CDR3 region has the DNA TGTGCCAGCAGCAAAGCGGCCCCCTACGAGCAGTACTTC. It translates to CASSKAAPYEQYF.

This chain joins TRBV9 and TRBJ2-5; D might be TRBD1 (6 bases). V shed 2 bases and J shed 2 bases, with 7 bases lying between them. CDR3 length equals 13 residues. Germline CDR1 and CDR2: SGDLS and YYNGEE. CDR3 region: CASSVGAQETQYF. CDR3 coding DNA: TGTGCCAGCAGCGTGGGGGCACAAGAGACCCAGTACTTC.

The chain joins TRBV5-1 to TRBJ2-1, with unresolved D. Between the trimmed V and J ends, which lost 4 bases and 8 bases, there was a span of 16 bases. This CDR3 spans 14 amino acids. Germline V gene lookup returns CDR1 SGHRS and CDR2 YFSETQ. The CDR3 sequence: CASSPLSVSHEQFF. In nucleotides, the CDR3 is TGCGCCAGCAGCCCCCTATCTGTCAGCCATGAGCAGTTCTTC.

V gene TRBV10-2 combines with J gene TRBJ1-6, with TRBD1 as a possible D gene (5 bases). The CDR3 loop spans 14 amino acids. CDR1 WSHSY and CDR2 SAAADI come from the germline V gene. V lost 6 bases and J 10 bases, leaving 16 bases between the germline ends. The CDR3 loop is CASSPKGEHSPLHF. CDR3 in DNA: TGCGCCAGCAGCCCAAAAGGGGAACACTCACCCCTCCACTTT.

The chain recombines TRBV7-2 with TRBJ1-2, with a weak D call TRBD1 (5 bases). The CDR3 covers 19 residues. CDR1 and CDR2 (germline): SGHTA, FQGNSA. V lost 5 bases and J 3 bases, leaving 28 bases between the germline ends. The CDR3 spells CASSPLGQAEGSSHYGYTF. In nucleotides, the CDR3 is TGTGCCAGCAGCCCTCTAGGACAAGCCGAGGGGTCATCGCACTATGGCTACACCTTC.

The chain links TRBV15 to TRBJ1-1; 10 nucleotides line up with TRBD1. The CDR3 length is 14 residues. After removal of 6 bases from V and 4 bases from J, the junction contained 5 bases not matched to a gene. Germline V lookup: CDR1 LNHNV, CDR2 YYDKDF (reference sequence). CDR3 coding DNA: TGTGCCACCAGAACCCGGGACAGGGGCACTGAAGCTTTCTTT. Its protein product is CATRTRDRGTEAFF.

This rearrangement joins TRBV30 to TRBJ2-7; tentatively, D is TRBD1 (6 bases). V gave up 5 bases and J gave up 4 bases, with 12 bases separating them. Germline CDR1 and CDR2: GTSNPN and SVGIG (reference sequence). This CDR3 is built from 12 residues. CDR3 amino acids: CAWGQGFYEQYF. CDR3 bases: TGTGCCTGGGGGCAGGGGTTTTACGAGCAGTACTTC.

The gene calls are TRBV9 and TRBJ1-2, with a tentative D call TRBD1 (5 bases). The CDR3 consists of 16 residues. Trimming stripped 0 bases from V and 0 bases from J, with 12 bases between. Per germline, CDR1 SGDLS and CDR2 YYNGEE. The CDR3 nucleotides are TGTGCCAGCAGCGTAGCTACGGCAGGGCCTAACTATGGCTACACCTTC. Amino acid sequence: CASSVATAGPNYGYTF.

V usage is TRBV11-3 and J usage is TRBJ2-7; possible D gene TRBD1, 5 bases. The CDR3 is 13 residues long. Germline CDR1 reads SGHNT; CDR2 reads YENEEA. Trimming left V 3 bases short and J 6 bases short, with 12 bases between. The CDR3, as DNA: TGTGCCAGCAGCTTCTCCCAGGGTTCCGAGCAGTACTTC. It yields the protein CASSFSQGSEQYF.

V and J are TRBV6-1 and TRBJ2-7; maybe TRBD1 (6 bases). The CDR3 contains 16 residues. The germline V and J ends were trimmed by 1 base and 2 bases, with 15 bases remaining between them. Germline CDR1 reads MNHNS; CDR2 reads SASEGT. DNA of the CDR3: TGTGCCAGCAGTGAAGTCCGGACAGTTACCACCTACGAGCAGTACTTC. It translates to CASSEVRTVTTYEQYF.